The rows below give T cell receptor beta chains drawn from one sample of a study of blood T cells in healthy people across ages. TCRdb called the 5' RACE reads again in MiXCR, with one record for every CDR3 protein. This table holds some 1.5 million distinct CDR3 sequences, 25% to 30% found once. The sample taken for sequencing was blood. All receptors derive from a woman in her twenties or thirties in good health. Both conserved end residues are part of each CDR3. Clone sizes are given selectively: once, few, many, or a class where the clone is expanded.

abundance	v_gene	CDR3aa
-	TRBV6-5	CASSSPGQGGELFF
few	TRBV20-1	CSAIGDSSTDTQYF
-	TRBV7-2	CASSSTSSQYF
many	TRBV20-1	CSASFGGSQETQYF
-	TRBV7-2	CASSLGVGEMRNQPQHF
-	TRBV20-1	CSARYPGKREDTQYF
many	TRBV7-2	CASSGLQQGTQYF
many	TRBV20-1	CSASSGGGAFTLKQYF
-	TRBV5-1	CASSFRGTGHNEQFF
-	TRBV20-1	CSARDQARPYNEQFF
few	TRBV6-1	CATSLGLPSYEQYF
-	TRBV9	CASSVREAMNEQFF
-	TRBV7-9	CASSRQRTRADTQYF
few	TRBV3-1	CASSLLLISSSYNEQFF
many	TRBV5-1	CASSSRSGGDNIQYF
-	TRBV2	CASSRFGPETYQPQHF
-	TRBV12-3/TRBV12-4	CASSLMGGSEQYF
-	TRBV11-1	CASSPRGNGSTDTQYF
many	TRBV7-2	CASSVYTNEQYF
few	TRBV20-1	CSARPGLAGAETQYF
many	TRBV12-3/TRBV12-4	CASSSPRIAGTNEQFF
-	TRBV30	CAWGTMNTEAFF
-	TRBV9	CASSVAGGIYEQYF
-	TRBV11-2	CASGVGANTEAFF
-	TRBV2	CASTLQGANEKLFF
-	TRBV9	CASSPGPLQETQYF
-	TRBV27	CASSLDYTYTGELFF
-	TRBV4-1	CANSRQRDTQYF
-	TRBV14	CASSRAGRPYEQYF
-	TRBV5-1	CASSILQGSSLQFF
few	TRBV20-1	CSAREGASGNTIYF
-	TRBV2	CATGAAGNYNEQFF
many	TRBV10-3	CATQTGTVNSPLHF
few	TRBV29-1	CSGGGFSSYNEQFF
few	TRBV18	CASLGRGTHNEQFF
-	TRBV4-1	CASSLDGRVGNYNEQFF
-	TRBV30	CAWSSDNSEAFF
few	TRBV7-9	CASSAPQGEEQFF
-	TRBV20-1	CSARGGHSGEQYF
many	TRBV5-1	CASSFPSSYNEQFF
-	TRBV7-9	CASSSSVSDNEQFF
many	TRBV15	CATSRELGTGDQETQYF
few	TRBV7-9	CAGSTLLTGTDKAGANVLTF
-	TRBV6-2/TRBV6-3	CASSYSRQGDYEQYF